This T cell receptor beta chain derives from a study of technical replicates of blood from four donors. Clones were read by immunoSEQ multiplex PCR, and TCRdb kept only the in-frame ones, dropping some. The table has about 85,000 clones, 85% to 95% seen once. Germline lookup yields CDR1 SGHNT and CDR2 YENEEA. Losses at the gene ends were 5 bases for V and 5 bases for J; bases not matched to a gene: 9. There are 17 residues in the CDR3. V usage is TRBV11-3 and J usage is TRBJ2-6; 10 bases fit TRBD1. Sequenced input: T cells isolated from PBMCs. The sequence came from a human donor in good health. CDR3 protein: CASSPGTGDLWANVLTF. In DNA, the CDR3 is TGTGCCAGCAGCCCCGGGACAGGGGATTTGTGGGCCAACGTCCTGACTTTC.